These 3 T cell receptor beta chains were all obtained from the same sample, sequenced in a study of shared clonotypes between healthy human individuals (dated by TCRdb to about 2020). Library creation used the immunoSEQ multiplex PCR assay. The source is immuneACCESS, and TCRdb retained only in-frame sequences with V and J called. Part of the clones is not carried over; for the studies checked, unresolved V genes explain less than half of this, and the remainder is unexplained. The sample table records about 1.5 million clones; roughly 98% of these occur just once. 0.4% to 0.45% of the sample lies in the top ten. Sequenced sample: naive CD4+ T cells sorted from blood. Interpreted using the paper, the cell subset or site label stands for: CD45RA+ positively selected. These receptors all stem from a man under 40 in good health.

The V and J genes are TRBV7-2 and TRBJ2-5, with D perhaps matching TRBD1 or TRBD2 (6 bases each). CDR1 and CDR2 from the germline V gene are SGHTA and FQGNSA. The CDR3 runs to 14 residues. The V gene lost 1 base and the J gene lost 5 bases, with 11 bases spanning the gap. This CDR3 reads CASSLGGARETQYF. The CDR3 DNA reads as TGTGCCAGCAGCTTAGGGGGGGCGCGGGAGACCCAGTACTTC.

The chain carries TRBV4-1 and TRBJ2-3; 9 positions match TRBD2. The CDR3 sequence is 13 residues long. Germline-derived CDR1 and CDR2 are MGHRA and YSYEKL. V dropped 7 bases and J dropped 6; count of bases not matched to a gene: 5. The CDR3 is CASTAGGPDTQYF. The CDR3 DNA is TGCGCCAGCACGGCGGGAGGGCCCGATACGCAGTATTTT.

The CDR3 DNA reads TGTGCCAGCAGTTACAGGACAGATAGCAATCAGCCCCAGCATTTT. Amino acid sequence: CASSYRTDSNQPQHF. The chain couples TRBV27 to TRBJ1-5; TRBD1 might be the D (6 bases). Trimming shortened V by 4 bases and J by 0 bases, and 10 bases separated the two germline ends. This CDR3 spans 15 amino acids. The germline V gene has CDR1 MNHEY and CDR2 SMNVEV (reference sequence).